A single sample gave rise to the 30 T cell receptor beta chains below, sequenced in a study of T-cell reconstitution after alpha-beta-depleted transplantation in children. Preparation of the TCRbeta library was carried out with unique molecular identifiers. TCRdb redid the calling of the PCR reads with MiXCR, one entry per CDR3 protein. The sample has 250,000 to 350,000 distinct CDR3 sequences, almost 10% seen once; the top ten hold about 9.5%. The source material was PBMCs from the stem cell graft donor, sampled from the stem cell graft. Receptors originate from a human donor who donated a stem cell graft to a child with SCID.

This chain uses TRBV3-1 with TRBJ2-3, with 15 bases lining up with TRBD2. There are 18 residues in the CDR3. Germline V CDR1 and CDR2: LGHDT, YNNKEL (reference sequence). Trimming at V came to 2 bases and at J to 1 base, leaving 4 bases not matched to a gene. The CDR3 loop reads CASSQRTSGGAGTDTQYF. The CDR3 coding sequence is TGTGCCAGCAGCCAACGGACTAGCGGGGGGGCCGGCACAGATACGCAGTATTTT.

Worth noting for this clonotype: A read error may produce the germline difference seen at one junction end. The chain's CDR3 is CASSLDNQETKYF. CDR3 DNA sequence: TGTGCCAGCAGCTTAGACAACCAAGAGACCAAGTACTTC. The rearrangement joins TRBV7-9 to TRBJ2-5; D is uncertain. CDR3 size: 13 residues. CDR1 SEHNR and CDR2 FQNEAQ come from the germline V gene (reference sequence).

In this sample, this clonotype turned up a few times. The gene calls are TRBV7-9 and TRBJ1-1; 8 nucleotides align to TRBD1. There are 14 residues in the CDR3. Germline V gene sequence: CDR1 SEHNR, CDR2 FQNEAQ (reference sequence). The junction had 11 bases not matched to a gene; V was cut back by 4 bases and J by 10 bases. The CDR3, as DNA: TGTGCCAGCAGCTCACGGGCACAGGGGGTGGTAGCTTTCTTT. Protein product: CASSSRAQGVVAFF.

The genes are TRBV29-1 and TRBJ2-7, with D possibly being TRBD1 (6 bases). CDR1 and CDR2 from the germline V gene are SQVTM and ANQGSEA. Trimming took off 0 bases at V and 3 bases at J, with 12 bases between the two ends. The CDR3 contains 14 residues. In nucleotides, the CDR3 is TGCAGCGTTGAAGACCGCGTACAGGGCTACGAGCAGTACTTC. It specifies CSVEDRVQGYEQYF.

This clonotype was detected many times. The chain is built from TRBV29-1 and TRBJ2-7; no clear D gene. The V gene lost 2 bases and the J gene lost 3 bases, with 11 bases spanning the gap. Germline CDR1 is SQVTM and CDR2 is ANQGSEA. The CDR3 extends over 13 amino acids. The CDR3 sequence is CSVEWGSNYEQYF. The DNA of the CDR3 is TGCAGCGTTGAATGGGGAAGCAACTACGAGCAGTACTTC.

This clonotype was picked up a small number of times. The chain links TRBV19 to TRBJ2-7; TRBD1 aligns across 8 bases. The germline CDR1 and CDR2 sequences are LNHDA and SQIVND (reference sequence). This CDR3 is built from 15 residues. Unmatched junction bases numbered 5, after V lost 1 base and J lost 3 bases. The DNA of the CDR3 is TGTGCCAGTAGTATAGTCGGGACAGGTAACTACGAGCAGTACTTC. It encodes CASSIVGTGNYEQYF.

The V and J genes are TRBV6-5 and TRBJ2-3; D unclear. Germline values: CDR1 MNHEY, CDR2 SVGAGI. V dropped 4 bases and J dropped 10 bases, with 18 bases sitting between them. There are 14 residues in the CDR3. Here the CDR3 reads CASSSGPAFISQYF. In nucleotides, the CDR3 is TGTGCCAGCAGTTCCGGACCCGCCTTTATATCGCAGTATTTT.

The chain joins TRBV5-1 to TRBJ2-3; the D is unclear. The germline gives CDR1 SGHRS, CDR2 YFSETQ. The CDR3 length is 14 residues. V was trimmed by 5 bases and J by 3 bases, leaving 13 bases between them. CDR3 sequence reads: CASSVAVKTDTQYF. In nucleotides, the CDR3 is TGCGCCAGCAGTGTGGCGGTTAAAACAGATACGCAGTATTTT.

This clonotype was detected only a few times. The chain joins TRBV20-1 to TRBJ2-1, with TRBD2 identical over 11 bases. This CDR3 spans 14 amino acids. Germline assignment: CDR1 DFQATT and CDR2 SNEGSKA (reference sequence). V lost 5 bases, J lost 6 bases, and 6 bases stayed unmatched. The CDR3 nucleotides read TGCAGTGCTCTTAGCGGGGGGGCTTCCAATGAGCAGTTCTTC. Its translation: CSALSGGASNEQFF.

The chain recombines TRBV20-1 with TRBJ2-3; D is possibly TRBD2 (5 bases). Trimming stripped 3 bases from V and 4 bases from J, with 14 bases between. CDR1 is DFQATT and CDR2 is SNEGSKA in the germline V gene (reference sequence). The CDR3 loop spans 14 amino acids. The CDR3 region is CSASSGVESDTQYF. The CDR3 DNA sequence: TGCAGTGCTAGCTCCGGGGTTGAGTCAGATACGCAGTATTTT.

This clonotype has just a few counts. The CDR3 here is CASSQDPGEPYEQYF. The CDR3 DNA is TGTGCCAGCAGCCAAGATCCCGGTGAACCCTACGAGCAGTACTTC. This chain links TRBV3-1 with TRBJ2-7, with D uncertain. CDR1 and CDR2 from the germline V gene are LGHDT and YNNKEL (reference sequence). The CDR3 contains 15 residues. V shed 0 bases and J shed 2 bases, with 11 bases lying between them.

The CDR3 coding sequence is TGCGCCAGCAGCGACGGGAGCTCTGGGGCCAACGTCCTGACTTTC. It codes for CASSDGSSGANVLTF. This chain connects TRBV5-1 to TRBJ2-6; possible D gene TRBD2, 6 bases. Germline V gene sequence: CDR1 SGHRS, CDR2 YFSETQ. Trimming removed 4 bases from V and 0 bases from J, with 8 bases in between. This CDR3 is built from 15 residues.

This clonotype showed up just a few times. This chain joins TRBV12-5 and TRBJ1-1; D is ambiguous. Germline loops: CDR1 LGHNT, CDR2 FRNRAP. V was trimmed by 0 bases and J by 8 bases, leaving 10 bases between them. The CDR3 extends over 13 amino acids. This chain's CDR3 is CASGLVSTGEAFF. The CDR3 coding sequence is TGTGCTAGTGGTTTGGTATCCACCGGGGAAGCTTTCTTT.

The gene calls are TRBV29-1 and TRBJ1-4, with D uncertain. Germline assignment: CDR1 SQVTM and CDR2 ANQGSEA. This CDR3 contains 13 residues. Between the trimmed V and J ends, which lost 5 bases and 2 bases, there was a span of 9 bases. The CDR3 loop reads CSVSLATNEKLFF. CDR3 coding DNA: TGCAGCGTTAGCCTCGCCACTAATGAAAAACTGTTTTTT. The entire variable domain, with the rest obtained from reference TRBV29-1 and TRBJ1-4, is as follows: SAVISQKPSRDICQRGTSLTIQCQVDSQVTMMFWYRQQPGQSLTLIATANQGSEATYESGFVIDKFPISRPNLTFSTLTVSNMSPEDSSIYLCSVSLATNEKLFFGSGTQLSVL.

This clonotype has more than one count but fewer than ten. The V call is TRBV20-1, the J call TRBJ1-5; D might be TRBD1 (5 bases). Germline V gene data show CDR1 as DFQATT and CDR2 as SNEGSKA (reference sequence). V was cut by 6 bases and J by 15 bases, with 9 bases left in between. This CDR3 is built from 8 residues. CDR3: CSAGGGHF. The DNA for the CDR3 is TGCAGTGCCGGGGGAGGGCATTTT.

This chain links TRBV2 with TRBJ1-6; 8 nucleotides match TRBD1. The germline gives CDR1 SNHLY, CDR2 FYNNEI. The CDR3 length is 14 residues. The junction had 4 bases not matched to a gene; V was cut back by 3 bases and J by 9 bases. The CDR3: CASSEGTGPSPLHF. CDR3 coding DNA: TGTGCCAGCAGTGAGGGGACAGGACCTTCACCCCTCCACTTT. Supplemented by reference TRBV2 and TRBJ1-6, the full variable domain reads EPEVTQTPSHQVTQMGQEVILRCVPISNHLYFYWYRQILGQKVEFLVSFYNNEISEKSEIFDDQFSVERPDGSNFTLKIRSTKLEDSAMYFCASSEGTGPSPLHFGNGTRLTVT.

In this sample, this clonotype turned up a few times. The chain combines TRBV5-1 with TRBJ1-2, with D perhaps TRBD1 (6 bases). This CDR3 is 14 amino acids long. V was pared by 4 bases and J by 0 bases, with 10 bases between. Germline CDR1 is SGHRS and CDR2 is YFSETQ. The CDR3 DNA is TGCGCCAGCAGCCCGGGACAATCTAACTATGGCTACACCTTC. Translated, it gives CASSPGQSNYGYTF. Looking up the rest from reference TRBV5-1 and TRBJ1-2 gives the full variable domain: KAGVTQTPRYLIKTRGQQVTLSCSPISGHRSVSWYQQTPGQGLQFLFEYFSETQRNKGNFPGRFSGRQFSNSRSEMNVSTLELGDSALYLCASSPGQSNYGYTFGSGTRLTVV.

Comment on this clonotype: Possible read error: a much larger clone is one base away. The chain combines TRBV12-3 or TRBV12-4 with TRBJ2-3, with D possibly TRBD1 on 6 matching bases. The CDR3 extends over 14 amino acids. V lost 6 bases and J lost 0, with 10 bases in between. CDR3 residues: CASRLTGSTDTQYF. The CDR3 DNA follows: TGTGCCAGCAGACTGACAGGAAGCACAGATACGCAGTATTTT.

This clonotype has at least ten counts. The chain employs TRBV20-1 and TRBJ1-1; D call uncertain. Trimming took 5 bases from V and 0 from J, leaving 10 bases between them. Germline assignment: CDR1 DFQATT and CDR2 SNEGSKA (reference sequence). The CDR3 covers 13 residues. The CDR3, as DNA: TGCAGTGCTGCCTTGTCGTTGAACACTGAAGCTTTCTTT. This encodes CSAALSLNTEAFF.

This clonotype was seen only a few times. The DNA of the CDR3 is TGCAGTGCTAGTCCCACGGTGGGGGGGCGACAAGAGACCCAGTACTTC. Protein product: CSASPTVGGRQETQYF. V is TRBV20-1 and J is TRBJ2-5; maybe TRBD2 (7 bases). The CDR3 runs to 16 residues. From germline, CDR1 is DFQATT and CDR2 SNEGSKA (reference sequence). V lost 3 bases and J 2 bases, leaving 19 bases between the germline ends.

The rearrangement uses TRBV15 and TRBJ2-7, with 7 bases identical to TRBD1. This CDR3 is 16 amino acids long. Losses at the gene ends were 5 bases for V and 1 base for J; bases not matched to a gene: 11. Germline CDR1 LNHNV, CDR2 YYDKDF (reference sequence). The CDR3: CATSSPGQDNSYEQYF. DNA of the CDR3: TGTGCCACCAGCTCCCCTGGACAGGACAATTCCTACGAGCAGTACTTC.

J is TRBJ2-5 and V is TRBV12-3 or TRBV12-4; D not resolved. V was shortened by 7 bases and J by 4 bases, with 7 bases between the two germline ends. This CDR3 spans 11 amino acids. In DNA form, the CDR3 reads TGTGCCAGCACCCTCAGAGAGACCCAGTACTTC. This sequence encodes CASTLRETQYF.

This clonotype was detected only a few times. This sequence joins TRBV7-2 and TRBJ2-1; 7 nucleotides agree with TRBD2. In germline, CDR1 is SGHTA, CDR2 FQGNSA. J lost 0 bases, V lost 5 bases, and 4 bases had no gene match. CDR3 length: 15 residues. CDR3 coding DNA: TGTGCCAGCAGCACTAGCGAAAGCTCCTACAATGAGCAGTTCTTC. Translation: CASSTSESSYNEQFF.

This clonotype was detected many times. The J gene is TRBJ2-5, the V gene TRBV6-4; 7 positions agree with TRBD2. Germline V gene data show CDR1 as MRHNA and CDR2 as SNTAGT. This CDR3 contains 19 residues. Trimming took 6 bases from V and 5 from J; bases not matched to a gene: 24. CDR3 amino acids: CASSAQLDSGGGRRETQYF. The DNA of the CDR3 is TGTGCCAGCAGCGCCCAACTCGACTCGGGCGGGGGACGACGGGAGACCCAGTACTTC.

The rearrangement links TRBV3-1 to TRBJ2-7; TRBD1 matches 9 bases. Losses at the gene ends were 0 bases for V and 5 bases for J; bases not matched to a gene: 5. Germline V gene sequence: CDR1 LGHDT, CDR2 YNNKEL (reference sequence). The CDR3 has 15 residues. Written as DNA, the CDR3 is TGTGCCAGCAGCCAAGATCTAGGGACAGGGAACGAGCAGTACTTC. Translating gives CASSQDLGTGNEQYF.

The V call is TRBV12-3 or TRBV12-4, the J call TRBJ2-7; D assignment may be TRBD1 or TRBD2 (7 bases each). The CDR3 contains 13 residues. V lost 8 bases and J lost 4, with 15 bases in between. CDR3 protein: CASSRQGGYEQYF. Here the CDR3 DNA reads TGTGCCAGCTCCCGACAGGGAGGGTACGAGCAGTACTTC.

The rearrangement uses TRBV10-3 and TRBJ2-6; D unclear. This CDR3 spans 15 amino acids. The V end was cut by 6 bases, the J end by 0 bases, with 9 bases between. From germline, CDR1 is ENHRY and CDR2 SYGVKD. CDR3 region: CAIRTESSGANVLTF. DNA of the CDR3: TGTGCCATCAGGACGGAGAGCTCTGGGGCCAACGTCCTGACTTTC.

This clonotype was counted only a few times. The chain combines TRBV20-1 with TRBJ2-7, with D perhaps given as TRBD1 or TRBD2 (6 bases each). The germline CDR1 and CDR2 sequences are DFQATT and SNEGSKA (reference sequence). V lost 0 bases to trimming and J lost 3 bases, with 15 bases between them. The CDR3 consists of 15 residues. The CDR3 protein is CSARDRGVANYEQYF. DNA for the CDR3: TGCAGTGCTAGAGATAGGGGGGTCGCAAACTACGAGCAGTACTTC.

This sequence joins TRBV6-1 and TRBJ2-7; perhaps TRBD2 as D (7 bases). The length of the CDR3 is 13 residues. CDR1 is MNHNS and CDR2 is SASEGT in the germline V gene. V lost 6 bases to trimming and J lost 6 bases, with 15 bases between them. CDR3 sequence (DNA): TGTGCCAGCAGAAGGGGGGGGTTACTCGAGCAGTACTTC. Protein sequence: CASRRGGLLEQYF.

The chain carries TRBV12-3 or TRBV12-4 and TRBJ1-6; D perhaps matches TRBD1 (5 bases). The CDR3 totals 14 residues. Trimming cost V 6 bases and J 7 bases, with 13 bases left between them. CDR3 in DNA: TGTGCCAGCAGGCAGGGTTTGGAGAATTCACCCCTCCACTTT. As protein: CASRQGLENSPLHF.